The rows below give T cell receptor beta chains drawn from one sample of a study of shared clonotypes between healthy human individuals. The protocol was immunoSEQ multiplex PCR, while the TCRdb copy is restricted to in-frame clones and leaves out a portion. Of about 1,500,000 clones in the sample, roughly 96% were seen once. The sample consisted of naive CD4+ T cells sorted from blood. These receptors were taken from a man under 40 in good health. Both conserved end residues are part of each CDR3. A D gene is named only where the DNA matches it firmly. Rows may omit the clone size; those that give it use once, few, many or a size class.

J gene: TRBJ2-5
clone size: NA
D gene: NA
V gene: TRBV7-7
CDR3 protein: CASSLGMRAQEETQYF
CDR3 DNA: TGTGCTAGCAGCTTAGGGATGCGGGCTCAGGAAGAGACCCAGTACTTC

J gene: TRBJ2-3
clone size: NA
D gene: NA
V gene: TRBV19
CDR3 protein: CASSVVDTQYF
CDR3 DNA: TGTGCCAGTTCGGTGGTTGATACGCAGTATTTT

J gene: TRBJ1-1
clone size: NA
D gene: NA
V gene: TRBV6-1
CDR3 protein: CASSEALRGRLNTEAFF
CDR3 DNA: TGTGCCAGCAGTGAAGCCCTCAGGGGTAGGCTGAACACTGAAGCTTTCTTT

J gene: TRBJ2-1
clone size: NA
D gene: NA
V gene: TRBV5-8
CDR3 protein: CASSLVQGNEQFF
CDR3 DNA: TGTGCCAGCAGCTTGGTACAGGGCAATGAGCAGTTCTTC

J gene: TRBJ2-7
clone size: NA
D gene: NA
V gene: TRBV5-5
CDR3 protein: CASSLAGSLSYEQYF
CDR3 DNA: TGTGCCAGCAGCTTGGCGGGGTCTCTCTCCTACGAGCAGTACTTC

J gene: TRBJ2-3
clone size: NA
D gene: TRBD2
V gene: TRBV27
CDR3 protein: CASSIGLAGTSTDTQYF
CDR3 DNA: TGTGCCAGCAGTATCGGACTAGCGGGAACTAGCACAGATACGCAGTATTTT

J gene: TRBJ2-5
clone size: NA
D gene: NA
V gene: TRBV7-8
CDR3 protein: CASSPAETQYF
CDR3 DNA: TGTGCCAGCAGCCCAGCGGAGACCCAGTACTTC

J gene: TRBJ2-2
clone size: NA
D gene: TRBD1
V gene: TRBV27
CDR3 protein: CASSFGTGARSAGELFF
CDR3 DNA: TGTGCCAGCAGTTTTGGGACAGGGGCCCGCAGCGCCGGGGAGCTGTTTTTT

J gene: TRBJ2-7
clone size: NA
D gene: TRBD2
V gene: TRBV5-6
CDR3 protein: CASSRGLAGSYEQYF
CDR3 DNA: TGTGCCAGCAGCCGGGGGCTAGCGGGTTCCTACGAGCAGTACTTC

J gene: TRBJ2-3
clone size: NA
D gene: TRBD1
V gene: TRBV11-3
CDR3 protein: CASSRGPEDTQYF
CDR3 DNA: TGTGCCAGCAGCAGGGGGCCGGAAGATACGCAGTATTTT

J gene: TRBJ2-7
clone size: once
D gene: TRBD2
V gene: TRBV28
CDR3 protein: CASTQTGLAGAKQYF
CDR3 DNA: TGTGCCAGCACTCAAACCGGACTAGCGGGAGCCAAGCAGTACTTC

J gene: TRBJ2-3
clone size: once
D gene: TRBD2
V gene: TRBV11-2
CDR3 protein: CASSYSSGSPTDTQYF
CDR3 DNA: TGTGCCAGCAGTTATTCTAGCGGGAGCCCCACAGATACGCAGTATTTT

J gene: TRBJ1-2
clone size: NA
D gene: NA
V gene: TRBV4-3
CDR3 protein: CASSQTSRTVGGYTF
CDR3 DNA: TGCGCCAGCAGCCAAACCTCCCGGACGGTGGGTGGCTACACCTTC

J gene: TRBJ2-1
clone size: NA
D gene: TRBD2
V gene: TRBV30
CDR3 protein: CAWSVLAGPVSYNEQFF
CDR3 DNA: TGTGCCTGGAGTGTACTAGCGGGGCCTGTTTCTTACAATGAGCAGTTCTTC

J gene: TRBJ1-1
clone size: NA
D gene: NA
V gene: TRBV28
CDR3 protein: CASSSPGRLNEAFF
CDR3 DNA: TGTGCCAGCAGTTCCCCGGGGAGACTGAATGAAGCTTTCTTT

J gene: TRBJ2-3
clone size: NA
D gene: NA
V gene: TRBV19
CDR3 protein: CASSILLASTDTQYF
CDR3 DNA: TGTGCCAGTAGTATTCTTCTAGCTAGCACAGATACGCAGTATTTT

J gene: TRBJ1-1
clone size: NA
D gene: NA
V gene: TRBV5-1
CDR3 protein: CASSQNPLGGRTEAFF
CDR3 DNA: TGCGCCAGCAGCCAAAACCCTCTCGGCGGACGCACTGAAGCTTTCTTT

J gene: TRBJ1-1
clone size: NA
D gene: TRBD1
V gene: TRBV18
CDR3 protein: CASSPGRSTGANTEAFF
CDR3 DNA: TGTGCCAGCTCACCAGGAAGGAGTACAGGGGCGAACACTGAAGCTTTCTTT

J gene: TRBJ2-1
clone size: NA
D gene: TRBD2
V gene: TRBV18
CDR3 protein: CASSPPPGGNEQFF
CDR3 DNA: TGTGCCAGCTCACCACCGCCGGGGGGCAATGAGCAGTTCTTC

J gene: TRBJ2-6
clone size: NA
D gene: NA
V gene: TRBV5-1
CDR3 protein: CASSFWGRPSGANVLTF
CDR3 DNA: TGCGCCAGCAGCTTTTGGGGACGTCCCTCTGGGGCCAACGTCCTGACTTTC

J gene: TRBJ1-2
clone size: NA
D gene: NA
V gene: TRBV6-5
CDR3 protein: CASSSGRAATNYGYTF
CDR3 DNA: TGTGCCAGCAGTTCGGGACGGGCCGCTACTAACTATGGCTACACCTTC

J gene: TRBJ1-4
clone size: NA
D gene: NA
V gene: TRBV13
CDR3 protein: CASSLGRSTNEKLFF
CDR3 DNA: TGTGCCAGCAGCTTAGGCCGTTCAACTAATGAAAAACTGTTTTTT

J gene: TRBJ2-5
clone size: NA
D gene: NA
V gene: TRBV5-4
CDR3 protein: CASSAQETQYF
CDR3 DNA: TGTGCCAGCAGCGCGCAAGAGACCCAGTACTTC

J gene: TRBJ2-1
clone size: NA
D gene: NA
V gene: TRBV10-2
CDR3 protein: CASRGGGINEQFF
CDR3 DNA: TGCGCCAGCAGGGGGGGTGGGATCAATGAGCAGTTCTTC

J gene: TRBJ2-1
clone size: NA
D gene: TRBD2
V gene: TRBV11-2
CDR3 protein: CASSLVRLAGASNEQFF
CDR3 DNA: TGTGCCAGCAGCTTAGTCCGACTAGCGGGAGCGAGTAATGAGCAGTTCTTC

J gene: TRBJ2-3
clone size: NA
D gene: NA
V gene: TRBV12-2
CDR3 protein: CASRPRAYF
CDR3 DNA: TGTGCAAGTCGCCCTCGGGCGTATTTT

J gene: TRBJ2-3
clone size: NA
D gene: NA
V gene: TRBV19
CDR3 protein: CATEMGDTQYF
CDR3 DNA: TGTGCCACCGAAATGGGGGATACGCAGTATTTT

J gene: TRBJ2-1
clone size: NA
D gene: NA
V gene: TRBV5-1
CDR3 protein: CASSLSYEQFF
CDR3 DNA: TGCGCCAGCAGCTTGAGCTATGAGCAGTTCTTC

J gene: TRBJ1-2
clone size: NA
D gene: NA
V gene: TRBV25-1
CDR3 protein: CASSDRPYGYTF
CDR3 DNA: TGTGCCAGCAGTGATCGACCCTATGGCTACACCTTC

J gene: TRBJ2-1
clone size: once
D gene: NA
V gene: TRBV7-9
CDR3 protein: CASSLYTAPINEQFF
CDR3 DNA: TGTGCCAGCAGTCTTTATACGGCCCCTATTAATGAGCAGTTCTTC

J gene: TRBJ1-5
clone size: NA
D gene: NA
V gene: TRBV7-2
CDR3 protein: CASSPAWGVLNQPQHF
CDR3 DNA: TGTGCCAGCAGCCCTGCCTGGGGGGTCCTCAATCAGCCCCAGCATTTT

J gene: TRBJ1-1
clone size: NA
D gene: NA
V gene: TRBV5-1
CDR3 protein: CASSSGRGSNTEAFF
CDR3 DNA: TGCGCCAGCAGCTCAGGCAGAGGATCGAACACTGAAGCTTTCTTT

J gene: TRBJ2-1
clone size: NA
D gene: TRBD2
V gene: TRBV6-1
CDR3 protein: CASSGTSGRNDEQFF
CDR3 DNA: TGTGCCAGCAGTGGGACTAGCGGGAGAAACGATGAGCAGTTCTTC

J gene: TRBJ2-7
clone size: NA
D gene: TRBD2
V gene: TRBV28
CDR3 protein: CASRASGRAYEQYF
CDR3 DNA: TGTGCCAGCAGGGCTAGCGGGAGGGCCTACGAGCAGTACTTC

J gene: TRBJ1-5
clone size: NA
D gene: TRBD1
V gene: TRBV10-3
CDR3 protein: CATQTGGGNQPQHF
CDR3 DNA: TGTGCCACCCAGACAGGGGGCGGCAATCAGCCCCAGCATTTT

J gene: TRBJ1-3
clone size: NA
D gene: NA
V gene: TRBV27
CDR3 protein: CASSFTAGNTIYF
CDR3 DNA: TGTGCCAGCAGTTTCACAGCTGGAAACACCATATATTTT

J gene: TRBJ2-7
clone size: once
D gene: NA
V gene: TRBV5-8
CDR3 protein: CASSSRDKISYEQYF
CDR3 DNA: TGTGCCAGCAGCTCCCGGGACAAAATCTCCTACGAGCAGTACTTC

J gene: TRBJ2-7
clone size: once
D gene: NA
V gene: TRBV7-9
CDR3 protein: CASSLDRVWYEQYF
CDR3 DNA: TGTGCCAGCAGCTTAGACAGGGTTTGGTACGAGCAGTACTTC

J gene: TRBJ1-2
clone size: NA
D gene: NA
V gene: TRBV7-2
CDR3 protein: CASSLGSRSTFYGYTF
CDR3 DNA: TGTGCCAGCAGCTTAGGGTCCCGATCCACTTTCTATGGCTACACCTTC

J gene: TRBJ2-5
clone size: NA
D gene: NA
V gene: TRBV5-6
CDR3 protein: CASSYQGWGETQYF
CDR3 DNA: TGTGCCAGCAGCTATCAGGGATGGGGAGAGACCCAGTACTTC

J gene: TRBJ1-2
clone size: NA
D gene: NA
V gene: TRBV28
CDR3 protein: CASSLSVLGLYYGYTF
CDR3 DNA: TGTGCCAGCAGTTTATCCGTCTTGGGACTTTACTATGGCTACACCTTC

J gene: TRBJ2-1
clone size: NA
D gene: NA
V gene: TRBV5-1
CDR3 protein: CASRPSGRGDEQFF
CDR3 DNA: TGCGCCAGCAGACCGTCTGGCCGGGGAGATGAGCAGTTCTTC

J gene: TRBJ2-1
clone size: NA
D gene: TRBD2
V gene: TRBV10-1
CDR3 protein: CASSESTSGYNEQFF
CDR3 DNA: TGCGCCAGCAGTGAGTCCACTAGCGGCTACAATGAGCAGTTCTTC

J gene: TRBJ2-1
clone size: once
D gene: TRBD2
V gene: TRBV5-1
CDR3 protein: CASKPRGSPTQRGYNEQFF
CDR3 DNA: TGCGCCAGCAAACCTAGGGGAAGCCCAACTCAGCGGGGTTACAATGAGCAGTTCTTC

J gene: TRBJ2-3
clone size: NA
D gene: NA
V gene: TRBV19
CDR3 protein: CASSIGRTSTDTQYF
CDR3 DNA: TGTGCCAGTAGTATTGGGAGGACTAGCACAGATACGCAGTATTTT

J gene: TRBJ1-2
clone size: NA
D gene: NA
V gene: TRBV6-5
CDR3 protein: CASSYSTGTGPYGYTF
CDR3 DNA: TGTGCCAGCAGTTACTCGACGGGGACCGGGCCTTATGGCTACACCTTC

J gene: TRBJ2-1
clone size: NA
D gene: TRBD1
V gene: TRBV7-9
CDR3 protein: CASSPRFPGTGYGEQFF
CDR3 DNA: TGTGCCAGCAGCCCAAGGTTTCCCGGGACAGGGTACGGTGAGCAGTTCTTC

J gene: TRBJ2-7
clone size: NA
D gene: TRBD2
V gene: TRBV5-1
CDR3 protein: CASSLDSGRGEQYF
CDR3 DNA: TGCGCCAGCAGCTTGGATAGCGGGAGGGGTGAGCAGTACTTC

J gene: TRBJ2-2
clone size: NA
D gene: TRBD1
V gene: TRBV5-8
CDR3 protein: CASSSGQGFANTGELFF
CDR3 DNA: TGTGCCAGCAGCTCGGGACAGGGGTTCGCGAACACCGGGGAGCTGTTTTTT

J gene: TRBJ2-1
clone size: NA
D gene: NA
V gene: TRBV5-4
CDR3 protein: CASSLGELSSEQFF
CDR3 DNA: TGTGCCAGCAGCTTGGGTGAGTTATCGAGTGAGCAGTTCTTC

J gene: TRBJ2-5
clone size: NA
D gene: TRBD2
V gene: TRBV13
CDR3 protein: CASSPPSGREGQETQYF
CDR3 DNA: TGTGCCAGCAGCCCACCCAGCGGGAGGGAGGGGCAAGAGACCCAGTACTTC

J gene: TRBJ1-4
clone size: NA
D gene: NA
V gene: TRBV18
CDR3 protein: CASSSRRNEKLFF
CDR3 DNA: TGTGCCAGCTCATCTCGGCGGAATGAAAAACTGTTTTTT